This entry features one T cell receptor beta chain sequence. What it binds is unknown. Per the germline V gene, CDR1 is KGHDR and CDR2 is SFDVKD. With V trimmed by 3 bases and J by 4 bases, 3 bases remained unmatched. CDR3 length: 14 amino acids. Genomic DNA provided the template from which TCR beta VDJ and CDR3 profiles were obtained. Each CDR3 protein gets one entry after TCRdb re-called the reads with MiXCR. The table has 200,000 to 250,000 distinct CDR3 sequences, 34% seen once. This entry comes from a study of CD8+CD57+ T cells in acquired aplastic anemia. Whole-study context: The DNA of sorted CD4+ and CD8+ cells averaged 3.2 ug. Healthy-donor CD4+ cells averaged around 10 million reads. Broader study findings: Comparison of patients with controls identified 25 to 30 shared CD8+ CDR3 sequences.

Source material: sorted CD4+, CD8+, or CD8+CD57+ T cells (not recorded which) from PBMCs. This chain uses TRBV24-1 with TRBJ2-3, with 7 bases fitting TRBD2. This TCR was recovered from a human donor in good health, serving as a control. CDR3 bases: TGTGCCACCAGTGATGGACTAGTGGCAGATACGCAGTATTTT. This encodes CATSDGLVADTQYF.